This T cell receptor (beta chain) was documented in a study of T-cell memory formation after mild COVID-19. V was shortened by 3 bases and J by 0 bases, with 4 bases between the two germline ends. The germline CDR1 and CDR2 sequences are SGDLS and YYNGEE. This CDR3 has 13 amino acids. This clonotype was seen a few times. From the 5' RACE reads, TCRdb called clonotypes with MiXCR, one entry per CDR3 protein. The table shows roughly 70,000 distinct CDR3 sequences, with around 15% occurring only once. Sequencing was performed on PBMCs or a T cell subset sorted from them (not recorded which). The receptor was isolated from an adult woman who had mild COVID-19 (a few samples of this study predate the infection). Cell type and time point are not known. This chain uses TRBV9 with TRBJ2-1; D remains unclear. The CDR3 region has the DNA TGTGCCAGCAGCGAAAGCTCCTACAATGAGCAGTTCTTC. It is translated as CASSESSYNEQFF.